The entry that follows covers one T cell receptor (beta chain) sequence. This entry is derived from a study of blood T cell repertoires in COVID-19. This CDR3 is 16 amino acids long. V was shortened by 0 bases and J by 4 bases, with 13 bases between the two germline ends. Per the germline V gene, CDR1 is MNHEY and CDR2 is SMNVEV (reference sequence). Seattle's enrolled individuals joined amid active infection and were then monitored longitudinally. Only in-frame clones appear in the TCRdb table, and some are missing; sequencing was by immunoSEQ multiplex PCR. The sample carries 150,000 to 180,000 clones, 85% recorded once.

The J gene is TRBJ1-5, the V gene TRBV27; D call uncertain. This receptor was obtained from a woman in her sixties or seventies with COVID-19, enrolled during active disease. The sequencing input was peripheral blood. The CDR3 DNA is TGTGCCAGCAGTTTATCGACTGCCAATGGAAATCAGCCCCAGCATTTT. Translated, it gives CASSLSTANGNQPQHF.